What follows describes a single T cell receptor beta chain. There is no known antigen for this receptor. Nothing much larger sits one base from this clone, and base qualities are not available. From each donor, a single peripheral blood sample of around 120 mL on average was drawn into heparinised tubes. A BD FACSAria II was used to sort naive, central memory, regulatory and stem cell-like memory CD4+ T cells with a panel that included CD45RO, CCR7, CD25, CD127, CD95 and CD27. Every sorted population had a purity above 95%. Right away, PBMCs were isolated by Lymphoprep density gradient centrifugation and were stained directly, with no culture step. Samples were stained and sorted in pairs, with one healthy donor and one patient per experiment, so that batch effects were minimized. These data originate in a study of beta chain features in type 1 diabetes (dated by TCRdb to 2017 to 2018). Turning to the overall study: No differences in mean age, gender distribution, total cell number or subset yield were found between patients and healthy donors. Across all samples, around 100 million sorted cells were examined, and cell number per subset correlated strongly with RNA yield. The study compared the TCRB repertoires of sorted circulating CD4+ T cell subsets in recently diagnosed type 1 diabetes patients with those in matched healthy donors. Regulatory and stem cell-like memory subsets were obtained from only 8 patients and roughly 8 healthy donors, while naive and central memory subsets were obtained from all 30 or so donors.

General findings and caveats noted by the study authors: Because small numbers of individuals were included in the HLA sub-analyses, any influence of HLA type on TCRB rearrangement was left unresolved. Type 1 diabetes patients showed a moderate but significant shortening of TCRB CDR3 length in all four CD4+ subsets. Because cDNA rather than genomic DNA was sequenced, highly expressing activated cells could have been over-represented, although no difference in activation and CD3 levels was found between groups. PCR might favor shorter templates, but patient and control samples were amplified and corrected together, so any skew would affect both groups equally. Naive, central memory and regulatory TCRB repertoires appeared to be more alike among patients than among healthy donors. At VDJ recombination sites, type 1 diabetes patients had fewer insertions and more deleted nucleotides, which implies abnormalities in thymic rearrangement.

The entire isolated RNA was reverse transcribed using the High Capacity cDNA Reverse Transcription Kit, and thus expressed TCRB transcripts were sequenced. Naive, central memory and regulatory T cell samples underwent deep immunoSEQ sequencing, averaging about 3.57 million total reads per sample. After sorted cells were lysed in RLT buffer, RNA was extracted with DNase-treated RNeasy Micro or Mini kits, with the choice depending on cell number. To prevent cross-contamination, every cell subset was processed on its own, while patient and healthy donor samples were processed together. Using the immunoSEQ multiplex PCR, TCRB sequences were amplified from cDNA into 87-bp fragments spanning the CDR3 region. The amplicons were sequenced using the Illumina HiSeq platform. As for the authors' bioinformatics: PCR bias was corrected computationally using synthetic template baselines, and reads within Hamming distance 2 were collapsed, with unmergeable singletons discarded. Reads were aligned to IMGT to assign V, D and J genes, CDR3 length, and insertions or deletions at six rearrangement sites. Within each subset, clonotype counts were normalized to sorted cell number, after which true diversity and Gini coefficients were computed with the tcR R package. Repertoire sharing was quantified using the overlap coefficient calculated on TCRB nucleotide sequences. Out-of-frame TCRB sequences from naive cells were analyzed as a proxy for the pre-selection repertoire. TCRdb took over this immuneACCESS table, retaining in-frame rearrangements with V and J assigned. Such tables are incomplete; in checked studies, under half of the missing clones stem from an unresolved V gene, and the remainder is unexplained. V, J and clone size derive from that table, while D and trimming were established from the DNA sequence. The sample data list 200,000 to 250,000 clones, and over 8.5% of these were observed just once. The top ten hold about 0.037% of the sample.

V is trimmed back by 5 bases and J by 5 bases, and the junction contains 11 bases that no gene match accounts for. The CDR3 sequence holds 15 residues, the cysteine and phenylalanine included. The DNA shown is the 45-base CDR3, in frame from base 1. Taken from the germline V gene (reference sequence), the CDR1 and CDR2 loops are SGHNT and YYREEE. Input material: naive CD4+ T cells from blood. The cell subset or site label on this specimen signifies: true naive CD4+ T cells. This sequence was found in a woman under 30 in good health. The chain is assembled from TRBV5-4 and TRBJ2-7, with 9 bases matching TRBD1. The sequenced DNA is TGTGCCAGCAGTTCCCCCGGGACAGGGATAAACGAGCAGTACTTC. The translation is CASSSPGTGINEQYF.